The clone carrying this T cell receptor beta chain was recorded many times. Its specificity is not known. The read ends 3 residues early relative to the CDR3; the germline J gene fills the gap. The data are from a study of T cell clonality in common variable immunodeficiency. Study outcomes and limitations: Fewer TCRbeta clones were shared among CVID subjects than controls. CVID subjects had higher TCRbeta clonality than healthy controls, most marked in about a third. Reportedly, TCR beta sequences from common variable immunodeficiency showed fewer deletions and N-nucleotide insertions.

Caucasian heritage predominated among both patients and controls. Germline V CDR1 and CDR2: SGHDN, FVKESK. V was pared by 0 bases and J by 7 bases, with 10 bases of the junction left unmatched. The CDR3 is 17 amino acids. Control and CVID samples contributed equal amounts of genomic DNA. Here immunoSEQ multiplex PCR was the method, and the copy in TCRdb shows in-frame clones only, minus some. Altogether approximately 17,000 clones were found in the sample, and no singletons occur. This TCR derives from a human donor with common variable immunodeficiency. Sequenced material: peripheral blood mononuclear cells. This chain uses TRBV14 with TRBJ2-1; 9 bases are shared with TRBD2. The CDR3 bases that were read are TGTGCCAGCAGCCAAGATCTTATTGCGGGAGGGAGAAATGAG. Its translation is CASSQDLIAGGRNE. The whole CDR3 sequence reads CASSQDLIAGGRNEQFF. Variable domain in full (rest from reference TRBV14 and TRBJ2-1): EAGVTQFPSHSVIEKGQTVTLRCDPISGHDNLYWYRRVMGKEIKFLLHFVKESKQDESGMPNNRFLAERTGGTYSTLKVQPAELEDSGVYFCASSQDLIAGGRNEQFFGPGTRLTVL.